This record looks at one T cell receptor (beta chain) sequence and its context. Its cognate antigen is unknown. TCRdb fed the reads into MiXCR, producing one record per CDR3 protein. The data hold around 530,000 distinct CDR3 sequences, with more than 25% observed a single time. This CDR3 has 15 amino acids. In germline, CDR1 is MNHEY, CDR2 SVGEGT. Trimming took 4 bases from V and 8 from J, leaving 18 bases between them. This sample was taken from a study of T cell repertoires in cytomegalovirus infection. As for the study in general: Public TCR beta signatures provided an indication of both CMV infection and a matching HLA type. Overall study results and limits: There were HLA-C-restricted CMV-specific TCR beta clonotypes dominating the ex vivo response. Summed frequency of public TCR beta families distinguished CMV carriers with the relevant HLA.

V usage is TRBV6-2 or TRBV6-3 and J usage is TRBJ2-1; D gene ambiguous. Sequences were obtained from PBMCs. The TCR sequence derives from a human donor in good health (CMV status not recorded). Some clones in this sample may be carry-over from other donors' samples. CDR3 coding DNA: TGTGCCAGCAGTTGGGGTATAGGGCAGCGCGATGAGCAGTTCTTC. It is translated as CASSWGIGQRDEQFF.